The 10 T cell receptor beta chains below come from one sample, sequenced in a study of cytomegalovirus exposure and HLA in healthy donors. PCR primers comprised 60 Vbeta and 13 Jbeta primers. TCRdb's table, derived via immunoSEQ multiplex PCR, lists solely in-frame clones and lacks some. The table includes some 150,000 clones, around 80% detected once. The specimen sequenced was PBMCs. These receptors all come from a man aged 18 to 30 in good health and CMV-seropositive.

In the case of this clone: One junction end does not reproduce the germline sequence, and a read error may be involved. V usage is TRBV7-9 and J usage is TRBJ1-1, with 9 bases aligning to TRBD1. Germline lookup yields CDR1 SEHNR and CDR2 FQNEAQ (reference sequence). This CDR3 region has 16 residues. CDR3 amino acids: CSSSVGQGRGDTEAFF. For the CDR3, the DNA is TGTTCCAGCAGCGTTGGACAGGGGAGGGGGGACACTGAAGCTTTCTTT.

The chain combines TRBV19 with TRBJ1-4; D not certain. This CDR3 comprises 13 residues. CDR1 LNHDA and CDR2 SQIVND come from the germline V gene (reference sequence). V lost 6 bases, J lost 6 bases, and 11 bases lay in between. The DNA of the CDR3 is TGTGCCAGTAGACAAACAGAAGATGAAAAACTGTTTTTT. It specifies CASRQTEDEKLFF.

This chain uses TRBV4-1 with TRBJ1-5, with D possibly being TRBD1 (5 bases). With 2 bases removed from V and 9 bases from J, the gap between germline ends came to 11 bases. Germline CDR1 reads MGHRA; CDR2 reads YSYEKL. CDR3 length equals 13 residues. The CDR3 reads CASSQPGSGPQHF. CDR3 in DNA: TGCGCCAGCAGCCAACCAGGGTCCGGGCCCCAGCATTTT.

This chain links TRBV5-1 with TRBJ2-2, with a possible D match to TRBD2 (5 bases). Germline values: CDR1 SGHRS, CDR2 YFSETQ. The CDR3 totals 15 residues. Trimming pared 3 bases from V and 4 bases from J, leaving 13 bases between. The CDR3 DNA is TGCGCCAGCAGCTGGGGAGTCTATGGCACCGGGGAGCTGTTTTTT. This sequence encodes CASSWGVYGTGELFF.

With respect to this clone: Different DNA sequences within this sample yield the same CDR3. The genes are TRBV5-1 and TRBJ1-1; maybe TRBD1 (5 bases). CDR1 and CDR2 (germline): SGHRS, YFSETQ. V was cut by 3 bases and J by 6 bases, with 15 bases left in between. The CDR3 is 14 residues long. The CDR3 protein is CASSSGQGEAEAFF. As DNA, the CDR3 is TGCGCCAGCAGCTCCGGGCAGGGTGAAGCTGAAGCTTTCTTT.

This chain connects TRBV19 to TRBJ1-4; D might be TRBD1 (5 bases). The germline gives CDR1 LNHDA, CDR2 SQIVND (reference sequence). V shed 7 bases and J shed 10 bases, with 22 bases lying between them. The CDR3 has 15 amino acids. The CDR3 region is CASKPSDIGMGKLFF. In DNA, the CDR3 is TGTGCCAGTAAGCCCTCGGACATCGGAATGGGAAAACTGTTTTTT.

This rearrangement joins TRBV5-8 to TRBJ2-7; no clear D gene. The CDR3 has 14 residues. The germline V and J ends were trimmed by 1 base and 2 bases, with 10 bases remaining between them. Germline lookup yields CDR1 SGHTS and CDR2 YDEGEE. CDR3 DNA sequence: TGTGCCAGCAGCTTGACAGTCTCCACCTACGAGCAGTACTTC. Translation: CASSLTVSTYEQYF.

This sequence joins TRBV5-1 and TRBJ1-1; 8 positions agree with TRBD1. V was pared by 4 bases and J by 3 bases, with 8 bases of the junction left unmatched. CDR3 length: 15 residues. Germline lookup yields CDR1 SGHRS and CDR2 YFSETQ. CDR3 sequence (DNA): TGCGCCAGCAGCCTCAGGGACAGGCGGGACACTGAAGCTTTCTTT. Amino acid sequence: CASSLRDRRDTEAFF.

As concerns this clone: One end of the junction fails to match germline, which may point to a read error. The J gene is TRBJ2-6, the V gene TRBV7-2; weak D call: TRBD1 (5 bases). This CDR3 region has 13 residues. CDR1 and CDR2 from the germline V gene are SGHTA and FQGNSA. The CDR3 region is CASSSTGASVLTF. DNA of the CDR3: TGTGCCAGCAGCTCCACTGGGGCCAGCGTCCTGACTTTC.

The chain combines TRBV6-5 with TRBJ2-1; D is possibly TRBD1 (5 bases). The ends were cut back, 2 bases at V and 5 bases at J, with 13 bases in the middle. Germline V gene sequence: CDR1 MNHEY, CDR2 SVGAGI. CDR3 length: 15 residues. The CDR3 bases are TGTGCCAGCAGTTACAGGGGTTGGGCCGACAATGAGCAGTTCTTC. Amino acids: CASSYRGWADNEQFF.